What follows is one T cell receptor beta chain and its context. As yet, its antigen is unknown. This record comes from a study of blood T cells in healthy people across ages. Germline V gives CDR1 MGHRA, CDR2 YSYEKL. There are 14 residues in the CDR3. With 3 bases removed from V and 5 bases from J, the gap between germline ends came to 13 bases. A J-beta primer mix and a sample-barcoded 5' primer were used in a second PCR of roughly 6 to 11 cycles. All samples yielded 3 million or more CDR3-containing paired-end reads. TCRdb re-called the 5' RACE reads through MiXCR, storing one row per CDR3 protein. The table records fewer than 650,000 distinct CDR3 sequences, about 27% of them present only once. Notes on the study in general: Diversity was estimated from one million T cells, and these estimates were considered underestimates.

This sample was shared with a second study, whose subject was T cells of mothers and their children. From that report: The M1S primer of the second PCR added sample barcodes and 2-4 random nucleotides. Slightly higher overlap, not significant, was seen in related mother-child pairs than in unrelated pairs.

Sequencing was performed on blood. This TCR was recovered from a boy aged 2 to 10 in good health. J is TRBJ1-2 and V is TRBV4-1, with D possibly TRBD1 on 5 matching bases. The CDR3 is CASSQPKWGYGYTF. CDR3 nucleotide sequence: TGCGCCAGCAGCCAGCCTAAATGGGGGTATGGCTACACCTTC.